This record looks at one T cell receptor (beta chain) sequence and its context. This sample is drawn from a study of shared clonotypes between healthy human individuals. Some clones are missing from TCRdb's copy, which holds only in-frame ones; the method was immunoSEQ multiplex PCR. The sample includes around 2.1 million clones, roughly 91% of them seen just once. Only CD45RO-negative cells positively selected for CCR7 counted as naive CD8 cells, so terminally differentiated effector memory CD45RA+ cells were excluded. CDR1 is LNHDA, CDR2 SQIVND, per germline (reference sequence). There are 13 residues in the CDR3. Between the trimmed V and J ends, which lost 5 bases and 3 bases, there was a span of 11 bases.

The source of this sequence is a man aged 18-30 years in good health. Some clones in this sample may be carry-over from other donors' samples. Sequenced input: naive CD8+ T cells from PBMCs. This chain links TRBV19 with TRBJ2-7; unclear D gene. CDR3 nucleotides: TGTGCCAGTAGTCAAGGCACGAGCTACGAGCAGTACTTC. Its translation is CASSQGTSYEQYF. The full variable domain, its missing parts supplied by reference TRBV19 and TRBJ2-7, is DGGITQSPKYLFRKEGQNVTLSCEQNLNHDAMYWYRQDPGQGLRLIYYSQIVNDFQKGDIAEGYSVSREKKESFPLTVTSAQKNPTAFYLCASSQGTSYEQYFGPGTRLTVT.